The 19 T cell receptor beta chains reported below all come from one sample, sequenced in a study of neurological immune-mediated disorders. Regarding time point: technical triplicate 2. TCRdb processed the 5' RACE reads anew with MiXCR; each CDR3 protein has one entry. The repertoire holds more than 30,000 distinct CDR3 sequences, with more than 10% as singletons. Material: CD4+ T cells from blood. Receptors originate from a female donor with HTLV-1-associated myelopathy (HAM/TSP).

This clonotype appeared many times. J is TRBJ2-7 and V is TRBV30, with D tentatively TRBD2 (6 bases). There are 16 residues in the CDR3. CDR1 is GTSNPN, CDR2 SVGIG, per germline (reference sequence). Trimming stripped 6 bases from V and 2 bases from J, with 23 bases between. The CDR3 reads CACAAGARERAYEQYF. Here the CDR3 DNA reads TGTGCCTGCGCAGCCGGGGCCCGGGAGAGGGCCTACGAGCAGTACTTC.

The chain joins TRBV5-1 to TRBJ1-2; the D gene is possibly TRBD1 (5 bases). The CDR3 extends over 14 amino acids. Trimming took 2 bases from V and 5 from J, leaving 13 bases between them. Germline V gene sequence: CDR1 SGHRS, CDR2 YFSETQ. CDR3 DNA: TGCGCCAGCAGCTTTGACGTGACAGCATATGGCTACACCTTC. Translating it yields CASSFDVTAYGYTF.

This clonotype was counted ten times or more. The chain employs TRBV7-9 and TRBJ2-3, with a possible D match to TRBD1 (6 bases). Trimming pared 3 bases from V and 5 bases from J, leaving 15 bases between. The V gene's germline CDR1 is SEHNR and CDR2 FQNEAQ (reference sequence). CDR3 length: 15 residues. CDR3 loop: CASSFSRTGLDTQYF. In DNA, the CDR3 is TGTGCCAGCAGCTTTTCCCGAACAGGGTTAGATACGCAGTATTTT.

This clonotype was detected ten times or more. The chain recombines TRBV12-3 or TRBV12-4 with TRBJ2-7; D is possibly TRBD1 (6 bases). Trimming removed 5 bases at V and 6 bases at J, with 17 bases between. The CDR3 sequence is 14 residues long. The CDR3 DNA sequence: TGTGCCAGCAGTCTCCGATTGGACAGAGGCGAGCAGTACTTC. Translation gives CASSLRLDRGEQYF.

The chain uses TRBV9 and TRBJ2-3, with 15 bases lining up with TRBD2. CDR1 and CDR2 (germline): SGDLS, YYNGEE. CDR3 length: 16 residues. After removal of 3 bases from V and 5 bases from J, the junction contained 4 bases not matched to a gene. The DNA of the CDR3 is TGTGCCAGCAGCGAAGGGACTAGCGGGGGGATAGATACGCAGTATTTT. This gives the protein CASSEGTSGGIDTQYF.

This clonotype came up many times. The rearrangement joins TRBV5-1 to TRBJ2-3; 7 bases line up with TRBD1. The CDR3 contains 13 residues. Germline V gene lookup returns CDR1 SGHRS and CDR2 YFSETQ. The V gene end was trimmed by 2 bases and the J gene end by 6 bases; junction bases not matched to a gene: 3. CDR3 DNA: TGCGCCAGCAGCTTAAACAGGGGCGATACGCAGTATTTT. This gives the protein CASSLNRGDTQYF.

This clonotype appeared many times. This chain uses TRBV20-1 with TRBJ2-7; possibly TRBD1 or TRBD2 for D (5 bases each). CDR1 is DFQATT and CDR2 is SNEGSKA in the germline V gene (reference sequence). V lost 5 bases, J lost 5 bases, and 19 bases lay in between. The CDR3 is 14 residues long. CDR3 protein: CSAGTGTVVDEQYF. The CDR3 DNA sequence: TGCAGTGCTGGCACCGGGACGGTAGTCGACGAGCAGTACTTC.

This clonotype appeared many times. The chain recombines TRBV6-5 with TRBJ2-7, with 7 bases identical to TRBD2. The germline V gene encodes CDR1 MNHEY and CDR2 SVGAGI. The CDR3 is made up of 16 amino acids. With 0 bases clipped from V and 0 bases from J, the junction kept 5 bases outside the gene matches. The CDR3 here is CASSYSISSGSYEQYF. The CDR3 DNA is TGTGCCAGCAGTTACTCGATCTCTAGCGGCTCCTACGAGCAGTACTTC.

This clonotype was counted many times. This chain uses TRBV27 with TRBJ2-6, with 7 bases matching TRBD1. V gave up 6 bases and J gave up 2 bases; unmatched junction bases: 7. The CDR3 totals 16 residues. Germline CDR1 reads MNHEY; CDR2 reads SMNVEV (reference sequence). CDR3 coding DNA: TGTGCCAGCAGCACCGACAGGGTGCCTGGGGCCAACGTCCTGACTTTC. This gives the protein CASSTDRVPGANVLTF. Complete variable domain (other parts from reference TRBV27 and TRBJ2-6): EAQVTQNPRYLITVTGKKLTVTCSQNMNHEYMSWYRQDPGLGLRQIYYSMNVEVTDKGDVPEGYKVSRKEKRNFPLILESPSPNQTSLYFCASSTDRVPGANVLTFGAGSRLTVL.

This clonotype was detected many times. The chain combines TRBV18 with TRBJ2-1, with 9 bases fitting TRBD2. Looked up from germline, CDR1 is KGHSH and CDR2 is LQKENI. The CDR3 has 13 amino acids. V shed 5 bases, J shed 7 bases, and the junction held 3 bases outside the gene matches. The CDR3 here is CASSATSGNEQFF. In DNA, the CDR3 is TGTGCCAGCTCAGCGACTAGCGGAAATGAGCAGTTCTTC.

This clonotype appeared many times. This chain uses TRBV20-1 with TRBJ1-4; D gene unclear. Between the trimmed V and J ends, which lost 0 bases and 8 bases, there was a span of 13 bases. CDR1 is DFQATT and CDR2 is SNEGSKA in the germline V gene (reference sequence). The CDR3 loop spans 14 amino acids. The CDR3 sequence is CSARDIRGNEKLFF. In nucleotides, the CDR3 is TGCAGTGCTAGAGATATCCGGGGTAACGAAAAACTGTTTTTT.

This clonotype was counted at least ten times. This rearrangement joins TRBV24-1 to TRBJ2-7; 9 bases line up with TRBD1. CDR3 length: 16 amino acids. CDR1 and CDR2 from the germline V gene are KGHDR and SFDVKD. The V gene end was trimmed by 3 bases and the J gene end by 2 bases; junction bases not matched to a gene: 7. This chain's CDR3 is CATSDPGTGSAYEQYF. CDR3 DNA sequence: TGTGCCACCAGTGATCCCGGGACAGGGAGCGCCTACGAGCAGTACTTC.

Many counts were recorded for this clonotype. The gene calls are TRBV28 and TRBJ2-7, with D unclear. V was trimmed by 1 base and J by 3 bases, leaving 4 bases between them. CDR3 length: 12 amino acids. Per the germline V gene, CDR1 is MDHEN and CDR2 is SYDVKM. The CDR3 nucleotides are TGTGCCAGCAGTTTATCATTCTACGAGCAGTACTTC. As protein: CASSLSFYEQYF.

This chain uses TRBV5-5 with TRBJ2-5; D gene uncertain. There are 13 residues in the CDR3. Germline-derived CDR1 and CDR2 are SGHKS and YYEKEE (reference sequence). Trimming stripped 1 base from V and 1 base from J, with 5 bases between. The chain's CDR3 is CASSLSLQETQYF. The CDR3 DNA is TGTGCCAGCAGCTTGTCGCTCCAAGAGACCCAGTACTTC.

In this sample, this clonotype turned up many times. The chain combines TRBV4-1 with TRBJ2-3; 10 bases are shared with TRBD2. V was pared by 1 base and J by 0 bases, with 13 bases of the junction left unmatched. This CDR3 is built from 20 residues. The germline V gene has CDR1 MGHRA and CDR2 YSYEKL. For the CDR3, the DNA is TGCGCCAGCAGCCAAGGTGGCGGGACTAGCGTGAGTACTAGCACAGATACGCAGTATTTT. Its translation is CASSQGGGTSVSTSTDTQYF.

This clonotype showed up many times. The chain links TRBV28 to TRBJ1-1; no clear D gene. V was shortened by 2 bases and J by 0 bases, with 13 bases between the two germline ends. The CDR3 has 16 amino acids. Germline lookup yields CDR1 MDHEN and CDR2 SYDVKM. The CDR3 bases are TGTGCCAGCAGTTTACCCGGGTCTGGGGTGAACACTGAAGCTTTCTTT. This sequence encodes CASSLPGSGVNTEAFF. The full variable domain, its missing parts supplied by reference TRBV28 and TRBJ1-1, is DVKVTQSSRYLVKRTGEKVFLECVQDMDHENMFWYRQDPGLGLRLIYFSYDVKMKEKGDIPEGYSVSREKKERFSLILESASTNQTSMYLCASSLPGSGVNTEAFFGQGTRLTVV.

Many counts were recorded for this clonotype. The CDR3 here is CASSYPTGESYEQYF. The CDR3 DNA follows: TGTGCCAGCAGTTACCCGACAGGGGAGTCCTACGAGCAGTACTTC. The chain couples TRBV6-2 or TRBV6-3 to TRBJ2-7; 8 bases map to TRBD1. Germline V gives CDR1 MNHEY, CDR2 SVGEGT. The ends lost 2 bases at V and 1 base at J; junction bases unmatched: 4. This CDR3 region has 15 residues.

This clonotype occurred many times. The rearrangement joins TRBV5-8 to TRBJ2-1, with a tentative D call TRBD2 (6 bases). Germline-derived CDR1 and CDR2 are SGHTS and YDEGEE. V was shortened by 3 bases and J by 8 bases, with 18 bases between the two germline ends. The CDR3 sequence is 15 residues long. The CDR3 loop is CASSSGVGRNDEQFF. The CDR3 DNA reads TGTGCCAGCAGCTCGGGAGTCGGGCGGAATGATGAGCAGTTCTTC.

The sample holds many counts of this clonotype. The chain has TRBV10-3 and TRBJ2-6; D uncertain. Germline loops: CDR1 ENHRY, CDR2 SYGVKD. Trimming removed 3 bases at V and 0 bases at J, with 9 bases between. The CDR3 consists of 16 residues. The DNA of the CDR3 is TGTGCCATCAGTGATAGCCGATCCTCTGGGGCCAACGTCCTGACTTTC. It specifies CAISDSRSSGANVLTF.